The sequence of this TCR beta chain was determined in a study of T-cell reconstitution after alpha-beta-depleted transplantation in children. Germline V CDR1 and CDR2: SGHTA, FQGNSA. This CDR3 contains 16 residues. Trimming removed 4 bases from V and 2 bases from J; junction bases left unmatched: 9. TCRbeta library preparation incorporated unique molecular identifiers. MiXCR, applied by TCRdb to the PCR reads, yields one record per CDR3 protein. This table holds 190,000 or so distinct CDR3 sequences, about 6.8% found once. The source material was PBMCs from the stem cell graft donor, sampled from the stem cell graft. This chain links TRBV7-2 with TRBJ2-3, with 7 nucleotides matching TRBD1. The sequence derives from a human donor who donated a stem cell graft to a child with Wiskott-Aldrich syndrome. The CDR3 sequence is CASSSRQGPSTDTQYF. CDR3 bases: TGTGCCAGCAGCTCCAGACAGGGTCCCTCCACAGATACGCAGTATTTT.